What follows are 14 T cell receptor beta chains derived from one specimen sequenced in a study of vaccination effects on CD4 cells after COVID-19. TCRdb's copy holds only in-frame clones and misses some; the assay was immunoSEQ multiplex PCR. The sample contains 40,000 to 50,000 clones, around three quarters of which appear only once. These receptors' targets are unknown. Antigen-specific CD4+ T cells expanded by the ViraFEST assay with viral peptide pools were then sequenced. The authors isolated CD4+ T cells after approximately 9 days of culture. According to the study, vaccine recipients showed no prior SARS-CoV-2 infection and negative nucleocapsid antibodies. The starting material was CD4+ T cells from PBMCs cultured with HCoV-NL63 spike peptides, obtained before COVID-19 vaccination. These receptors originate from a human donor who received a COVID-19 vaccine.

The CDR3 sequence: CASSLGLAGDYEQYV. CDR3 DNA sequence: TGTGCCAGCTCCCTGGGACTAGCGGGGGACTACGAGCAGTACGTC. V is TRBV18 and J is TRBJ2-7; 14 nucleotides match TRBD2. Germline CDR1 and CDR2: KGHSH and LQKENI. The CDR3 runs 15 residues. V dropped 6 bases and J dropped 3; count of bases not matched to a gene: 4.

This chain links TRBV10-3 with TRBJ2-7, with D perhaps TRBD1 or TRBD2 (5 bases each). The ends were cut back, 0 bases at V and 3 bases at J, with 6 bases in the middle. Germline CDR1 and CDR2: ENHRY and SYGVKD. CDR3 length: 13 amino acids. In DNA form, the CDR3 reads TGTGCCATCAGTGAGTCGGGGGACTACGAGCAGTACGTC. Translating it yields CAISESGDYEQYV.

The chain joins TRBV24-1 to TRBJ2-5; D not resolved. CDR1 is KGHDR, CDR2 SFDVKD, per germline. The CDR3 covers 13 residues. V lost 6 bases, J lost 1 base, and 8 bases lay in between. CDR3 in DNA: TGTGCCACCAGTTCGGACGGCCAAGAGACCCAGTACTTC. Translation gives CATSSDGQETQYF.

This clone was seen just once. The V call is TRBV6-1, the J call TRBJ2-3; 7 bases agree with TRBD1. The CDR3 is made up of 16 amino acids. Germline V gene sequence: CDR1 MNHNS, CDR2 SASEGT. The trim removed 2 bases at V and 4 bases at J, leaving 9 bases unmatched. The CDR3 is CASSELFGTEADTQYF. Here the CDR3 DNA reads TGTGCCAGCAGTGAATTGTTTGGGACAGAGGCAGATACGCAGTATTTT.

The CDR3 is CASKRGPGQGAMNTEAFF. CDR3 DNA sequence: TGTGCCAGTAAACGGGGCCCGGGACAGGGGGCGATGAACACTGAAGCTTTCTTT. The V and J genes are TRBV19 and TRBJ1-1; 12 positions agree with TRBD1. This CDR3 is built from 18 residues. V trimming: 7 bases; J trimming: 0 bases; junction bases outside the gene matches: 12. CDR1 LNHDA and CDR2 SQIVND come from the germline V gene (reference sequence).

The genes are TRBV29-1 and TRBJ1-2; tentative D call: TRBD1 (5 bases). V gave up 3 bases and J gave up 6 bases, with 8 bases separating them. The germline V gene has CDR1 SQVTM and CDR2 ANQGSEA. The CDR3 contains 11 residues. Here the CDR3 DNA reads TGCAGCGTTGACAGGGTTAATGGCTACACCTTC. It specifies CSVDRVNGYTF. The full variable domain, its missing parts supplied by reference TRBV29-1 and TRBJ1-2, is SAVISQKPSRDICQRGTSLTIQCQVDSQVTMMFWYRQQPGQSLTLIATANQGSEATYESGFVIDKFPISRPNLTFSTLTVSNMSPEDSSIYLCSVDRVNGYTFGSGTRLTVV.

About this clone itself: Its ends do not fully match the called genes, so a read error is possible. Other DNA sequences in the sample encode the same CDR3. V gene TRBV7-2 combines with J gene TRBJ2-5, with 7 positions matching TRBD1. This CDR3 is 13 amino acids long. Germline V CDR1 and CDR2: SGHTA, FQGNSA. The CDR3 sequence: CASSLVTGETQYF. Written as DNA, the CDR3 is TGTGCCAGCAGTTTAGTGACAGGGGAGACCCAGTACTTC.

The chain carries TRBV6-5 and TRBJ2-7, with a weak D call TRBD1 (6 bases). V lost 6 bases, J lost 3 bases, and 15 bases lay in between. CDR1 MNHEY and CDR2 SVGAGI come from the germline V gene. The CDR3 totals 14 residues. The CDR3 DNA is TGTGCCAGCAGGGACCGGACAGCCCGCTACGAGCAGTACGTC. Translation gives CASRDRTARYEQYV.

Concerning this clone itself: Other DNA sequences within the sample encode an identical CDR3. The chain carries TRBV28 and TRBJ1-2, with 10 nucleotides matching TRBD1. This CDR3 contains 14 residues. V was pared by 5 bases and J by 3 bases, with 3 bases of the junction left unmatched. Germline values: CDR1 MDHEN, CDR2 SYDVKM. CDR3 nucleotides: TGTGCCAGCAGTACGACAGGGGGCGACTATGGCTACACCTTC. This sequence encodes CASSTTGGDYGYTF.

V is TRBV5-3 and J is TRBJ1-1, with 7 bases lining up with TRBD1. TRBV5-3 is an ORF; its function is uncertain. The CDR3 runs 17 residues. Trimming took 3 bases from V and 1 from J; bases not matched to a gene: 12. The chain's CDR3 is CARSSDCPTGTNTEAFF. The CDR3 region has the DNA TGTGCCAGAAGCTCCGATTGCCCGACAGGGACGAACACTGAAGCTTTCTTT.

The rearrangement links TRBV11-2 to TRBJ2-7; possible D gene TRBD2, 6 bases. Germline lookup yields CDR1 SGHAT and CDR2 FQNNGV. The CDR3 covers 15 residues. Between the trimmed V and J ends, which lost 5 bases and 2 bases, there was a span of 16 bases. CDR3 region: CASSPGVGGTYEQYV. In nucleotides, the CDR3 is TGTGCCAGCAGCCCTGGGGTTGGGGGGACCTACGAGCAGTACGTC.

This chain links TRBV29-1 with TRBJ1-1, with 7 bases that match TRBD1. Germline V gene sequence: CDR1 SQVTM, CDR2 ANQGSEA. V was pared by 7 bases and J by 1 base, with 6 bases of the junction left unmatched. There are 13 residues in the CDR3. The CDR3 DNA reads as TGCAGCGCAGGGGGACAGACGAACACTGAAGCTTTCTTT. Encoded protein: CSAGGQTNTEAFF. The full variable domain, completed using reference TRBV29-1 and TRBJ1-1, is SAVISQKPSRDICQRGTSLTIQCQVDSQVTMMFWYRQQPGQSLTLIATANQGSEATYESGFVIDKFPISRPNLTFSTLTVSNMSPEDSSIYLCSAGGQTNTEAFFGQGTRLTVV.

V gene TRBV29-1 combines with J gene TRBJ2-7, with D possibly being TRBD1 (6 bases). Germline CDR1 reads SQVTM; CDR2 reads ANQGSEA. CDR3 length: 12 residues. V was shortened by 6 bases and J by 5 bases, with 14 bases between the two germline ends. This CDR3 is CSVSTGKDEQYV. CDR3 sequence (DNA): TGCAGCGTGAGCACAGGGAAAGACGAGCAGTACGTC.

This sequence joins TRBV5-6 and TRBJ1-5, with D perhaps matching TRBD1 (6 bases). This CDR3 has 18 residues. Germline V gene lookup returns CDR1 SGHDT and CDR2 YYEEEE. Trimming shortened V by 0 bases and J by 4 bases, and 20 bases separated the two germline ends. The CDR3 bases are TGTGCCAGCAGCTTGGCCGCCAGGGGCCCTGCTTATAATCAGCCCCAGCATTTT. Its protein is CASSLAARGPAYNQPQHF.